These 12 T cell receptor beta chains share one sample of origin, sequenced in a study of T-cell reconstitution after alpha-beta-depleted transplantation in children. The library targeted TCRbeta and was prepared with unique molecular identifiers. TCRdb re-called the PCR reads through MiXCR, storing one row per CDR3 protein. Altogether approximately 1,000,000 distinct CDR3 sequences are present, roughly 31% being singletons, with the ten largest covering about 28%. Sequencing was performed on PBMCs, mostly from graft donor cells, taken 360 days after TCRalphabeta/CD19-depleted stem cell transplant. Receptors originate from a boy in the first two years of life who had a stem cell transplant for SCID, so the T cells may come from the graft donor.

This clonotype turned up a few times. The rearrangement joins TRBV5-1 to TRBJ2-5; TRBD2 aligns across 11 bases. There are 18 residues in the CDR3. CDR1 SGHRS and CDR2 YFSETQ come from the germline V gene. J was trimmed by 0 bases and V by 1 base; bases with no gene match: 8. The CDR3 nucleotides are TGCGCCAGCAGCTTGAGTAGCGGGGGGGACTGGTACCAAGAGACCCAGTACTTC. Translating it yields CASSLSSGGDWYQETQYF.

The chain joins TRBV12-3 or TRBV12-4 to TRBJ2-3; 7 bases map to TRBD1. J lost 0 bases, V lost 5 bases, and 8 bases had no gene match. The CDR3 is 16 amino acids. CDR3 coding DNA: TGTGCCAGCAGTCCCCGGACAGGTCCCAGCACAGATACGCAGTATTTT. As protein: CASSPRTGPSTDTQYF.

J is TRBJ2-2 and V is TRBV12-3 or TRBV12-4; 8 nucleotides match TRBD2. The CDR3 runs to 15 residues. Unmatched junction bases numbered 7, after V lost 10 bases and J lost 0 bases. This CDR3 is CAIPRGDPNTGELFF. The CDR3 coding sequence is TGTGCCATCCCGCGGGGGGACCCGAACACCGGGGAGCTGTTTTTT.

This chain joins TRBV12-3 or TRBV12-4 and TRBJ2-4; no firm D call. The CDR3 consists of 13 residues. V was trimmed by 2 bases and J by 8 bases, leaving 10 bases between them. CDR3 amino acids: CASSLNARDIQYF. The CDR3 region has the DNA TGTGCCAGCAGTTTAAACGCCCGGGACATTCAGTACTTC.

V is TRBV12-3 or TRBV12-4 and J is TRBJ2-5; tentative D call: TRBD2 (6 bases). The V gene lost 8 bases and the J gene lost 1 base, with 11 bases spanning the gap. The CDR3 has 13 residues. CDR3 DNA sequence: TGTGCCAGCGGGGAGCGGGCCCAAGAGACCCAGTACTTC. It yields the protein CASGERAQETQYF.

This chain joins TRBV9 and TRBJ2-3; TRBD1 is a possible D gene (6 bases). The V gene lost 4 bases and the J gene lost 2 bases, with 17 bases spanning the gap. Germline values: CDR1 SGDLS, CDR2 YYNGEE. The length of the CDR3 is 16 residues. The CDR3 sequence: CASSSRPDSLTDTQYF. In DNA, the CDR3 is TGTGCCAGCAGCTCGAGACCGGACAGCCTCACAGATACGCAGTATTTT.

CDR3 region: CSVESGDPVPYGYTF. The CDR3 coding sequence is TGCAGCGTTGAATCTGGGGACCCAGTCCCCTATGGCTACACCTTC. The J gene is TRBJ1-2, the V gene TRBV29-1, with a weak D call TRBD1 (5 bases). This CDR3 is 15 amino acids long. V lost 2 bases and J lost 4, with 17 bases in between. Germline CDR1 is SQVTM and CDR2 is ANQGSEA.

The chain recombines TRBV4-1 with TRBJ2-5; D unclear. The germline V gene encodes CDR1 MGHRA and CDR2 YSYEKL. The CDR3 has 13 amino acids. V dropped 1 base and J dropped 4 bases, with 7 bases sitting between them. Here the CDR3 reads CASSQAPTETQYF. Written as DNA, the CDR3 is TGCGCCAGCAGCCAAGCCCCCACAGAGACCCAGTACTTC.

The V and J genes are TRBV12-3 or TRBV12-4 and TRBJ2-3, with 11 nucleotides matching TRBD2. Trimming at V came to 5 bases and at J to 6 bases, leaving 10 bases not matched to a gene. The CDR3 is 16 residues long. The CDR3 DNA follows: TGTGCCAGCAGTCCAGGGACTAGCGGCCGGGGGGATACGCAGTATTTT. Amino acids: CASSPGTSGRGDTQYF.

The V call is TRBV5-6, the J call TRBJ2-7, with TRBD1 identical over 7 bases. CDR1 and CDR2 from the germline V gene are SGHDT and YYEEEE. The CDR3 runs to 14 residues. V was clipped by 6 bases and J by 1 base; unmatched bases: 7. The DNA of the CDR3 is TGTGCCAGCACCTCACAGGGGTGGTCCTACGAGCAGTACTTC. It codes for CASTSQGWSYEQYF.

The chain carries TRBV12-3 or TRBV12-4 and TRBJ2-1; TRBD1 might be the D (6 bases). This CDR3 is built from 16 residues. V lost 6 bases, J lost 6 bases, and 21 bases lay in between. The CDR3: CASRPRTEPTTNEQFF. The CDR3 region has the DNA TGTGCCAGCAGGCCCCGGACAGAGCCTACAACCAATGAGCAGTTCTTC.

The rearrangement uses TRBV25-1 and TRBJ2-7, with 11 bases identical to TRBD1. Looked up from germline, CDR1 is MGHDK and CDR2 is SYGVNS. J was trimmed by 3 bases and V by 5 bases; bases with no gene match: 6. The CDR3 spans 15 residues. The CDR3 region is CASSRGTGGHYEQYF. DNA of the CDR3: TGTGCCAGCAGTCGCGGGACAGGGGGTCACTACGAGCAGTACTTC.